This T cell receptor (beta chain) was sequenced for a study of vaccination and CD4 T cells after COVID-19. Study-level information: The post-COVID sampling time was a median about 100 days after diagnosis, ranging from 35 to 161. Control cultures were given a CEFX pool, an HIV-1 Nef pool, or no peptide.

CDR3 size: 13 residues. Remarks on this clonotype: The antigen is undetermined.

The treatment was: roughly ten-day PBMC culture with coronavirus spike peptide pools or control peptides (ViraFEST assay). The unexposed donor provided CD4+ T cells, which were taken before the COVID-19 pandemic (2011-2018). TCRs were sequenced by ViraFEST after antigen-specific T cells had been expanded with peptide pools. Oncomine TCR Beta short-read sequencing was applied to DNA from cultured CD4+ T cells. Each CDR3 protein is one row after TCRdb ran MiXCR on the PCR reads. This table holds about 2,900 distinct CDR3 sequences, around 32% found once. The V and J genes are TRBV21-1 and TRBJ2-7; the table's TRBD1 call for D was not verified on the DNA. TRBV21-1 is an annotated pseudogene. The receptor was derived from a human donor in good health. The material sequenced was CD4+ T cells from blood, cultured in vitro. The DNA of the CDR3 is TGTGCCAGCAGGACAGGGATTCTCTACGAGCAGTACTTC. Its protein product is CASRTGILYEQYF.